This T cell receptor (beta chain) is from a study of shared clonotypes between healthy human individuals. Points from the study as a whole: Shared clonotypes: approximately 5% naive CD4, under 4% naive CD8, 2.3% memory CD4, under 0.5% memory CD8.

Assay: immunoSEQ multiplex PCR; the TCRdb copy retains only in-frame clones and omits some. The sample holds about 2,500,000 clones, over 85% seen once. V lost 4 bases to trimming and J lost 10 bases; unmatched junction nucleotides: 7. Germline V gene sequence: CDR1 MNHNY, CDR2 SVGAGI (reference sequence). The CDR3 runs 15 residues. Notes on this clone: The antigen remains undetermined.

The TCR sequence derives from a man between 18 and 29 years old in good health. The chain is built from TRBV6-6 and TRBJ1-6; 10 nucleotides line up with TRBD1. The sample comprised naive CD4+ T cells sorted from blood. Stated subset: CD45RA+ positively selected. CDR3 DNA sequence: TGTGCCAGCAGTTCGCGGACAGGGGGTTTATCACCCCTCCACTTT. Protein product: CASSSRTGGLSPLHF.